Each of the 15 T cell receptor beta chains below was sequenced from the same sample in a study of cytomegalovirus exposure and HLA in healthy donors. It was with 60 Vbeta and 13 Jbeta primers that the PCR ran. The table came from immunoSEQ multiplex PCR; TCRdb's copy has only in-frame clones and leaves some out. Altogether 110,000 to 150,000 clones are present, 70% to 85% being singletons, with the ten largest covering 3% to 3.5%. The material sequenced was PBMCs. The receptors stem from a male donor in good health and CMV-seronegative.

V gene TRBV15 combines with J gene TRBJ1-4; 9 nucleotides line up with TRBD1. The CDR3 covers 18 residues. Unmatched junction bases numbered 10, after V lost 3 bases and J lost 2 bases. Germline-derived CDR1 and CDR2 are LNHNV and YYDKDF (reference sequence). Here the CDR3 DNA reads TGTGCCACCAGCAGTGGACAGGGGCCTGGTTGGACTAATGAAAAACTGTTTTTT. It codes for CATSSGQGPGWTNEKLFF.

The chain combines TRBV19 with TRBJ2-7; TRBD2 matches 11 bases. CDR1 is LNHDA and CDR2 is SQIVND in the germline V gene (reference sequence). The CDR3 consists of 16 residues. The V segment lost 3 bases and the J segment 5 bases; nucleotides outside the gene matches: 9. As DNA, the CDR3 is TGTGCCAGTAGTATTGGTGGTACTAGCGGGAGCCACGAGCAGTACTTC. It is translated as CASSIGGTSGSHEQYF.

V is TRBV6-6 and J is TRBJ2-7, with D possibly TRBD2 on 7 matching bases. CDR1 is MNHNY and CDR2 is SVGAGI in the germline V gene (reference sequence). The CDR3 has 15 amino acids. Between the trimmed V and J ends, which lost 4 bases and 2 bases, there was a span of 15 bases. The CDR3 spells CASSLWGGPAYEQYF. In DNA, the CDR3 is TGTGCCAGCAGTTTATGGGGGGGGCCGGCCTACGAGCAGTACTTC.

V and J are TRBV7-2 and TRBJ2-3; perhaps TRBD2 as D (7 bases). Germline V gene data show CDR1 as SGHTA and CDR2 as FQGNSA. Trimming pared 4 bases from V and 7 bases from J, leaving 15 bases between. The CDR3 has 14 amino acids. CDR3 loop: CASSSEGGGNTQYF. CDR3 sequence (DNA): TGTGCCAGCAGCTCGGAGGGGGGAGGGAATACGCAGTATTTT.

The rearrangement joins TRBV2 to TRBJ1-5; D unresolved. Germline V gene lookup returns CDR1 SNHLY and CDR2 FYNNEI. V shed 8 bases and J shed 2 bases, with 13 bases lying between them. This CDR3 comprises 14 residues. The CDR3 reads CASRFGEGNQPQHF. DNA of the CDR3: TGTGCCAGCCGTTTTGGGGAGGGCAATCAGCCCCAGCATTTT.

CDR3 DNA sequence: TGTGCCAGCAGCGTAGGCGGGGCGGATACGCAGTATTTT. This translates into CASSVGGADTQYF. The rearrangement joins TRBV9 to TRBJ2-3; possible D gene TRBD2, 6 bases. Germline V gene sequence: CDR1 SGDLS, CDR2 YYNGEE. The CDR3 length is 13 residues. V lost 0 bases, J lost 6 bases, and 8 bases lay in between. The entire variable domain, with the rest obtained from reference TRBV9 and TRBJ2-3, is as follows: DSGVTQTPKHLITATGQRVTLRCSPRSGDLSVYWYQQSLDQGLQFLIQYYNGEERAKGNILERFSAQQFPDLHSELNLSSLELGDSALYFCASSVGGADTQYFGPGTRLTVL.

V is TRBV15 and J is TRBJ2-1, with a tentative D call TRBD2 (5 bases). Trimming took off 0 bases at V and 4 bases at J, with 7 bases between the two ends. CDR1 and CDR2 (germline): LNHNV, YYDKDF (reference sequence). This CDR3 spans 14 amino acids. CDR3 nucleotides: TGTGCCACCAGCAGAGAGACGGGATACAATGAGCAGTTCTTC. It is translated as CATSRETGYNEQFF.

V usage is TRBV21-1 and J usage is TRBJ1-2; no DNA check was done on the table's D call, TRBD1. TRBV21-1 is a pseudogene. The CDR3 has 17 amino acids. The CDR3 DNA sequence: TGTGCCAGCATCGACAGGCAGGATGGTCCCTCCAACTATGGCTACACCTTC. Residues: CASIDRQDGPSNYGYTF.

The chain links TRBV6-5 to TRBJ2-1, with D tentatively TRBD2 (5 bases). Germline V gives CDR1 MNHEY, CDR2 SVGAGI. This CDR3 spans 16 amino acids. Trimming removed 0 bases from V and 0 bases from J, with 9 bases in between. In DNA, the CDR3 is TGTGCCAGCAGTTACTCATCGGGAAGCTCCTACAATGAGCAGTTCTTC. It is translated as CASSYSSGSSYNEQFF.

The V gene is TRBV7-6, the J gene TRBJ2-2, with TRBD2 matching over 9 bases. The germline V gene encodes CDR1 SGHVS and CDR2 FNYEAQ. With V trimmed by 5 bases and J by 1 base, 2 bases remained unmatched. The CDR3 length is 15 residues. CDR3 in amino acids: CASSRTSVNTGELFF. The CDR3 DNA reads TGTGCCAGCAGCCGGACTAGCGTGAACACCGGGGAGCTGTTTTTT.

The chain is built from TRBV7-2 and TRBJ1-1; D ambiguous. V was cut by 4 bases and J by 5 bases, with 17 bases left in between. The germline CDR1 and CDR2 sequences are SGHTA and FQGNSA. CDR3 length: 15 amino acids. The CDR3 loop reads CASSSATLRKTEAFF. Written as DNA, the CDR3 is TGTGCCAGCAGCTCCGCGACTCTGCGGAAGACTGAAGCTTTCTTT.

The V gene is TRBV5-4, the J gene TRBJ1-1, with TRBD1 matching 7 bases. Germline V CDR1 and CDR2: SGHNT, YYREEE (reference sequence). V lost 2 bases and J lost 4; bases outside the gene matches: 8. This CDR3 spans 15 amino acids. CDR3 nucleotide sequence: TGTGCCAGCAGCTTATTCACAGGGGTGGTCACTGAAGCTTTCTTT. This encodes CASSLFTGVVTEAFF. Supplemented by reference TRBV5-4 and TRBJ1-1, the full variable domain reads ETGVTQSPTHLIKTRGQQVTLRCSSQSGHNTVSWYQQALGQGPQFIFQYYREEENGRGNFPPRFSGLQFPNYSSELNVNALELDDSALYLCASSLFTGVVTEAFFGQGTRLTVV.

V is TRBV19 and J is TRBJ1-1, with D tentatively TRBD1 (6 bases). CDR3 length: 13 residues. The germline gives CDR1 LNHDA, CDR2 SQIVND (reference sequence). V gave up 8 bases and J gave up 5 bases, with 15 bases separating them. CDR3 amino acids: CASSTGVRTEAFF. The CDR3 coding sequence is TGTGCCAGTTCGACAGGCGTGAGGACTGAAGCTTTCTTT. Based on the CDR3 plus reference TRBV19 and TRBJ1-1, the full variable domain is DGGITQSPKYLFRKEGQNVTLSCEQNLNHDAMYWYRQDPGQGLRLIYYSQIVNDFQKGDIAEGYSVSREKKESFPLTVTSAQKNPTAFYLCASSTGVRTEAFFGQGTRLTVV.

The genes are TRBV27 and TRBJ1-1; no reliable D call. Per germline, CDR1 MNHEY and CDR2 SMNVEV (reference sequence). Trimming removed 7 bases at V and 4 bases at J, with 13 bases between. The CDR3 has 13 amino acids. CDR3 amino acids: CASTPYSGTEAFF. Written as DNA, the CDR3 is TGTGCCAGCACCCCATACAGCGGCACTGAAGCTTTCTTT.

J is TRBJ2-7 and V is TRBV11-2; the match to TRBD2 covers 9 bases. The germline V gene encodes CDR1 SGHAT and CDR2 FQNNGV. Trimming cost V 5 bases and J 4 bases; bases outside gene matches: 15. This CDR3 region has 17 residues. DNA of the CDR3: TGTGCCAGCAGCCACCCGCTGGGACTAGCCGGAGGATACGAGCAGTACTTC. Its translation: CASSHPLGLAGGYEQYF. Based on the CDR3 plus reference TRBV11-2 and TRBJ2-7, the full variable domain is EAGVAQSPRYKIIEKRQSVAFWCNPISGHATLYWYQQILGQGPKLLIQFQNNGVVDDSQLPKDRFSAERLKGVDSTLKIQPAKLEDSAVYLCASSHPLGLAGGYEQYFGPGTRLTVT.